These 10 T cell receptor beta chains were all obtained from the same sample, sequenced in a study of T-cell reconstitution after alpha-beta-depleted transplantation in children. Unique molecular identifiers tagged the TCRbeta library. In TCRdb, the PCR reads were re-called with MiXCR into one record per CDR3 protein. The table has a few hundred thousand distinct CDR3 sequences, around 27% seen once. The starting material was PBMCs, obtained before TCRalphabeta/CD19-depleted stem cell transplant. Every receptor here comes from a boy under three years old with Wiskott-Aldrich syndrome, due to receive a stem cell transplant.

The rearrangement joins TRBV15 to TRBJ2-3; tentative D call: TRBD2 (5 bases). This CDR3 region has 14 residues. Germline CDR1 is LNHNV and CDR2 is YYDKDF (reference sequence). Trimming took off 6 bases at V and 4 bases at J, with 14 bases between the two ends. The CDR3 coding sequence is TGTGCCACCAGGACGGTCGGGATCCCAGATACGCAGTATTTT. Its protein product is CATRTVGIPDTQYF. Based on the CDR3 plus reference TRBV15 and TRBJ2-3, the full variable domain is DAMVIQNPRYQVTQFGKPVTLSCSQTLNHNVMYWYQQKSSQAPKLLFHYYDKDFNNEADTPDNFQSRRPNTSFCFLDIRSPGLGDTAMYLCATRTVGIPDTQYFGPGTRLTVL.

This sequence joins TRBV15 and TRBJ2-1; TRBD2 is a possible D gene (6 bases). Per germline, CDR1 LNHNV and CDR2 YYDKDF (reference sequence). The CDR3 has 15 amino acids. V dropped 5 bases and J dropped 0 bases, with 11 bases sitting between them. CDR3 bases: TGTGCCACCAGCGACGACGGGGGCTCCTACAATGAGCAGTTCTTC. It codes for CATSDDGGSYNEQFF.

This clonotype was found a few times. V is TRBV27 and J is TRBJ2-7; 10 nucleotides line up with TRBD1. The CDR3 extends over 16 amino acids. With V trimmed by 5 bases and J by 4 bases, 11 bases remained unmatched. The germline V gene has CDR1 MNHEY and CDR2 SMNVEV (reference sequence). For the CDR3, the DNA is TGTGCCAGCAGTCCTAAAAGACAGGGGGCGCATTACGAGCAGTACTTC. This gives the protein CASSPKRQGAHYEQYF.

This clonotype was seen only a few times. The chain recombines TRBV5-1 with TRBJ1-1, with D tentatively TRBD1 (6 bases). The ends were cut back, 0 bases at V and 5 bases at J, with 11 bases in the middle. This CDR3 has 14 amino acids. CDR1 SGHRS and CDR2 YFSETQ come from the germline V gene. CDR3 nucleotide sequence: TGCGCCAGCAGCTTGGACAGGGCCGGGACTGAAGCTTTCTTT. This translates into CASSLDRAGTEAFF.

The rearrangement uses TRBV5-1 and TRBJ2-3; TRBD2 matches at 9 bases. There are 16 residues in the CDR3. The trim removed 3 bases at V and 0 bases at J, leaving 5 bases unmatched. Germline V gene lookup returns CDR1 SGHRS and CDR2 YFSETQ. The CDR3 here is CASSYLAGSSTDTQYF. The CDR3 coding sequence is TGCGCCAGCAGCTATCTAGCGGGATCTAGCACAGATACGCAGTATTTT.

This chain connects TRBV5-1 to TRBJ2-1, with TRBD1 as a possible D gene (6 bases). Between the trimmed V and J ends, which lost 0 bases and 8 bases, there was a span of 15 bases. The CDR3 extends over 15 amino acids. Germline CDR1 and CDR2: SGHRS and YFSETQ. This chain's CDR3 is CASSLANRADHEQFF. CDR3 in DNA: TGCGCCAGCAGCTTGGCTAACAGGGCGGACCATGAGCAGTTCTTC. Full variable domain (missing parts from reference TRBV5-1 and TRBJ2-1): KAGVTQTPRYLIKTRGQQVTLSCSPISGHRSVSWYQQTPGQGLQFLFEYFSETQRNKGNFPGRFSGRQFSNSRSEMNVSTLELGDSALYLCASSLANRADHEQFFGPGTRLTVL.

The CDR3 region is CASSVSRGLSEQYF. The CDR3 coding sequence is TGTGCCAGCAGTGTGAGCAGGGGGCTTTCCGAGCAGTACTTC. This chain uses TRBV6-1 with TRBJ2-7; 8 nucleotides line up with TRBD1. The CDR3 totals 14 residues. Per germline, CDR1 MNHNS and CDR2 SASEGT. After removal of 4 bases from V and 6 bases from J, the junction contained 8 bases not matched to a gene.

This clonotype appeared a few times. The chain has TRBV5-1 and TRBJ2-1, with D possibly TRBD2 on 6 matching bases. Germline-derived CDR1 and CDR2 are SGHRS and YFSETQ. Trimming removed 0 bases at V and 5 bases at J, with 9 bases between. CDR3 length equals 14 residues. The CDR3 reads CASSLGRDHNEQFF. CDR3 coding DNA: TGCGCCAGCAGCTTGGGGCGGGACCACAATGAGCAGTTCTTC.

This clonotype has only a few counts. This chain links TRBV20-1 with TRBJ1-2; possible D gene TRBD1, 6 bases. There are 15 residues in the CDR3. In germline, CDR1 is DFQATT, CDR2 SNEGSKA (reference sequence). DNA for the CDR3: TGCCAAATGTTGGGGGCCCCGCCCTATAACTATGGCTACACCTTC. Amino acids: CQMLGAPPYNYGYTF.

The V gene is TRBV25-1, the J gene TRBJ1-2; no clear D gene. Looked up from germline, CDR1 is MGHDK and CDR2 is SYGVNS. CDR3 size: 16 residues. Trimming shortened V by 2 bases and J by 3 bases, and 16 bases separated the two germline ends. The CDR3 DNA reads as TGTGCCAGCAGTGAAAGGACTAAACCAGAGGACTATGGCTACACCTTC. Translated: CASSERTKPEDYGYTF.